This is a list of T cell receptor beta chains from one sample in a study of blood T cell repertoires in COVID-19. Method: immunoSEQ multiplex PCR; TCRdb's copy keeps in-frame clones and lacks some. The data show around 250,000 clones, around four fifths seen once. The specimen was peripheral blood. The receptors derive from a man aged 25 to 40 who had recovered from COVID-19. The CDR3 runs from the conserved cysteine through the conserved F or W. D genes are given only for firm matches. Clone size is stated in some rows and not others, as once, few, many or a class when expanded.

cdr3_nt cdr3_aa j_call clone_size v_call d_call
TGTGCCAGCAGCTTCCCCGGGACAGCTGTCGGCTACACCTTC CASSFPGTAVGYTF TRBJ1-2 NA TRBV11-2 TRBD1
TGTGCCAGCAGCCGCACAGGGGCCTTCGAGCAGTACTTC CASSRTGAFEQYF TRBJ2-7 NA TRBV6-5 TRBD1
TGTGCCAGCAGTTACGATGGCGGGACGGCGACCGGGGAGCTGTTTTTT CASSYDGGTATGELFF TRBJ2-2 NA TRBV6-5 NA
TGTGCCAGCAGAGAAACCTGGAGCCAAGAGACCCAGTACTTC CASRETWSQETQYF TRBJ2-5 NA TRBV2 NA
TGTGCCAGCAGCCACAGGGCCGATCAGCCCCAGCATTTT CASSHRADQPQHF TRBJ1-5 NA TRBV12-3/TRBV12-4 NA
TGTGCCAGAAGCTTGGGGCGGATCCAAGAGACCCAGTACTTC CARSLGRIQETQYF TRBJ2-5 NA TRBV5-3 NA
TGTGCCAGTAGTGACAGGCCAGACGCCGGGGAGCTGTTTTTT CASSDRPDAGELFF TRBJ2-2 NA TRBV19 NA
TGTGCCAGCAGCCAAGAGGTGGGCGGGCGAGCTTTCTTT CASSQEVGGRAFF TRBJ1-1 NA TRBV14 NA
TGTGCCAGCAGCTTGAATCCCTACTTGGACACTGAAGCTTTCTTT CASSLNPYLDTEAFF TRBJ1-1 NA TRBV5-4 NA
TGTGCCAGCAGCGGCCGACAGAGATACTCTGGAAACACCATATATTTT CASSGRQRYSGNTIYF TRBJ1-3 NA TRBV14 NA
TGTGCTAGTGGTTACAGGACGGACACTGAAGCTTTCTTT CASGYRTDTEAFF TRBJ1-1 NA TRBV12-5 NA
TGTGCCAGCAGTATAATAGATACGCAGTATTTT CASSIIDTQYF TRBJ2-3 once TRBV13 NA
TGTGCCAGCAGTCTCTCGGGGGTTAATGAAAAACTGTTTTTT CASSLSGVNEKLFF TRBJ1-4 NA TRBV27 NA
TGTGCCAGCAGCGTAACGGGGTACGAGGCGCGGGGCTACACCTTC CASSVTGYEARGYTF TRBJ1-2 NA TRBV9 NA
TGTGCCAGCAGCGCCCGGGGAGGGCACGAAGAGCTGTTTTTT CASSARGGHEELFF TRBJ2-2 few TRBV7-9 TRBD2
TGCGCCAGCAGCTTATTGACCAGGGGATCGTGGACTGAAGCTTTCTTT CASSLLTRGSWTEAFF TRBJ1-1 NA TRBV5-1 NA
TGTGCCAGCAGCCCCCTCTGGACAGGGCGGGACACTGAAGCTTTCTTT CASSPLWTGRDTEAFF TRBJ1-1 few TRBV7-9 TRBD1
TGTGCCAGCAGCTTCCCTACAGGGGCTTCTGGGGCCAACGTCCTGACTTTC CASSFPTGASGANVLTF TRBJ2-6 NA TRBV11-2 TRBD1
TGTGCTAGTGGTCCCGGGACTTTCCCCTACGAGCAGTACTTC CASGPGTFPYEQYF TRBJ2-7 few TRBV12-5 NA
TGCAGCGCCTCGAGGGCCTATGGCTACACCTTC CSASRAYGYTF TRBJ1-2 NA TRBV29-1 NA
TGTGCCAGTATCCCGACAGGGGCTGAATATGGCTACACCTTC CASIPTGAEYGYTF TRBJ1-2 NA TRBV19 TRBD1
TGTGCCAGCAGCCCCGGACAGATTAAAGAGACCCAGTACTTC CASSPGQIKETQYF TRBJ2-5 NA TRBV7-9 NA
TGTGCCAGCAGTGACGGACTAGCCAAAAACATTCAGTACTTC CASSDGLAKNIQYF TRBJ2-4 NA TRBV2 NA
TGCGCCAGCAGCTCCGGGAGACAGTCTAATGAAAAACTGTTTTTT CASSSGRQSNEKLFF TRBJ1-4 NA TRBV5-1 NA
TGTGCCAGCAGTTTGCGGCGGCATGAGCAGTTCTTC CASSLRRHEQFF TRBJ2-1 NA TRBV28 NA
TGCGCCAGCAGGCATGTTACTAGCGGGGCACCCACAGATACGCAGTATTTT CASRHVTSGAPTDTQYF TRBJ2-3 NA TRBV5-1 TRBD2
TGTGCCAGCAGCGTGGGAGGGGCCGAGACTCAGTACTTC CASSVGGAETQYF TRBJ2-4 NA TRBV9 TRBD2
TGCGCCAGCAGCCAAGGGCCTGTCAATCAGCCCCAGCATTTT CASSQGPVNQPQHF TRBJ1-5 NA TRBV4-1 NA
TGTGCCAGCAGTAAAACCGGGACGCGGGAGGGCTACACCTTC CASSKTGTREGYTF TRBJ1-2 NA TRBV27 NA
TGCGCCAGCAGCCAAGCCCCCGACAGCTCTGGAAACACCATATATTTT CASSQAPDSSGNTIYF TRBJ1-3 NA TRBV4-1 NA
TGTGTCAGAAGCCACCGACAGTCCCCCCGCTTGCTTAACTATGGCTACACCTTC CVRSHRQSPRLLNYGYTF TRBJ1-2 NA TRBV7-5 NA